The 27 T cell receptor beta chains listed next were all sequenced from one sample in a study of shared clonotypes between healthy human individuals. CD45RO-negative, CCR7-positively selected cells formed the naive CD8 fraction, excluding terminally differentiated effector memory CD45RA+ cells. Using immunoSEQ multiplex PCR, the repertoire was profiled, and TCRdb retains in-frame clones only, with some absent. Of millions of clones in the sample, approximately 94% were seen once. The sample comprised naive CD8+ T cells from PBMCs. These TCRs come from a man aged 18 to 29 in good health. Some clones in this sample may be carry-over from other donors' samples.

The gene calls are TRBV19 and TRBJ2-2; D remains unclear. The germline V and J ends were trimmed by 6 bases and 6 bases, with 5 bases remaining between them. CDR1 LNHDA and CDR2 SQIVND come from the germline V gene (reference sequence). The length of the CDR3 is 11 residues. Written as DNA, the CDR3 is TGTGCCAGTAGGGCCCCCGGGGAGCTGTTTTTT. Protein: CASRAPGELFF.

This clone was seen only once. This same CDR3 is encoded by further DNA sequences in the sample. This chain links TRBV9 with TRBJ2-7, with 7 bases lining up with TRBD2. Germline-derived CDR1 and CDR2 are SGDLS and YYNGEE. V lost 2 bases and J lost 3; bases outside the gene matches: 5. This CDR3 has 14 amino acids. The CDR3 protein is CASSVGGSGYEQYF. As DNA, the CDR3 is TGTGCCAGCAGCGTGGGGGGGAGCGGCTACGAGCAGTACTTC.

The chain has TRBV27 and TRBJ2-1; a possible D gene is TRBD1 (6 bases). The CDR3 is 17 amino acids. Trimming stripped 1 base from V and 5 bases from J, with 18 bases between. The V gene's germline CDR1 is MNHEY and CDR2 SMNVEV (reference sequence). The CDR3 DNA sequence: TGTGCCAGCAGTTTATTAAGTACCAGGGGAACCGACAATGAGCAGTTCTTC. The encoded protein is CASSLLSTRGTDNEQFF.

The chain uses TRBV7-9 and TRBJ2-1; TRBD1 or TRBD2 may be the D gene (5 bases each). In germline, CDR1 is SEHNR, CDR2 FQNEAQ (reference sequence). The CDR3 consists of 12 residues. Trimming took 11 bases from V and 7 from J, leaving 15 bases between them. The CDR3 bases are TGTGCCGGAATCCCTTGGGGGAATGAGCAGTTCTTC. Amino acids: CAGIPWGNEQFF.

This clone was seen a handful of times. The CDR3 reads CASSQDVRAYNYGYTF. The CDR3 DNA reads TGCGCCAGCAGCCAAGATGTCCGGGCCTATAACTATGGCTACACCTTC. V is TRBV4-1 and J is TRBJ1-2; D is unclear. The ends were cut back, 0 bases at V and 1 base at J, with 12 bases in the middle. Germline CDR1 is MGHRA and CDR2 is YSYEKL. The CDR3 covers 16 residues.

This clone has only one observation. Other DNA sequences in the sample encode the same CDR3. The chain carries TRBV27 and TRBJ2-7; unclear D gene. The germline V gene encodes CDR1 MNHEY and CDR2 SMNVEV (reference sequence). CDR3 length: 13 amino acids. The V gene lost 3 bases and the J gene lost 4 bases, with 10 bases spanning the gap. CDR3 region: CASSFRDGYEQYF. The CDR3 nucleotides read TGTGCCAGCAGTTTCCGCGACGGGTACGAGCAGTACTTC.

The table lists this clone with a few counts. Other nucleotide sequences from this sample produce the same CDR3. The CDR3 protein is CASSPTTGSSYEQYF. CDR3 DNA sequence: TGTGCCAGCAGCCCAACGACAGGGAGCTCCTACGAGCAGTACTTC. The genes are TRBV9 and TRBJ2-7; 7 nucleotides agree with TRBD1. Trimming at V came to 4 bases and at J to 0 bases, leaving 7 bases not matched to a gene. CDR1 and CDR2 from the germline V gene are SGDLS and YYNGEE. The CDR3 totals 15 residues.

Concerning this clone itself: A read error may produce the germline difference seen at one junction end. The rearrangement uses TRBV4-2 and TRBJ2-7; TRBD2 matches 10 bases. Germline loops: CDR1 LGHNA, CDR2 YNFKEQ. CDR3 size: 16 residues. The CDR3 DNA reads TGTGCCAGCAGCCAAGTTAAGCGGGGGGGTTCCTCCGAGCAGTACTTC. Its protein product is CASSQVKRGGSSEQYF.

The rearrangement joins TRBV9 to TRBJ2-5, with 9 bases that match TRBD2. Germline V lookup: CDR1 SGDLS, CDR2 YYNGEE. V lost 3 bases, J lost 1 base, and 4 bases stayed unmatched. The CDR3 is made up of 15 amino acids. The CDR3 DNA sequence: TGTGCCAGCAGCGCTAGCGGGACGACCCAAGAGACCCAGTACTTC. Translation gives CASSASGTTQETQYF.

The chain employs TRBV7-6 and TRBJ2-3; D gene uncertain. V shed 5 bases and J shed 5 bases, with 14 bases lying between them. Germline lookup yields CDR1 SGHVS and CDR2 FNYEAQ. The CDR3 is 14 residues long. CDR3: CASSTEQREDTQYF. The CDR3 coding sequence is TGTGCCAGCAGCACTGAGCAAAGGGAAGATACGCAGTATTTT.

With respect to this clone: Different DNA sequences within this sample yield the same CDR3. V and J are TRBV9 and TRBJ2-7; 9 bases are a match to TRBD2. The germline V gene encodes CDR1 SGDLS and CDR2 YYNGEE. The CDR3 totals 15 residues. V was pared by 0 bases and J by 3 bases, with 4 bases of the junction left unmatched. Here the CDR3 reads CASSVGGGRGYEQYF. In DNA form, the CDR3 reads TGTGCCAGCAGCGTAGGTGGCGGGAGGGGCTACGAGCAGTACTTC.

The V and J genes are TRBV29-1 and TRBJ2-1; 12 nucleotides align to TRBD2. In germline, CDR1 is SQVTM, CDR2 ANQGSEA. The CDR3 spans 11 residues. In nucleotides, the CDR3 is TGCATCCTAGCGGGAGGGGGTGAGCAGTTCTTC. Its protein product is CILAGGGEQFF.

The CDR3 loop is CASSLVGGPDEQFF. For the CDR3, the DNA is TGTGCCAGCAGCTTAGTGGGAGGGCCGGATGAGCAGTTCTTC. This chain joins TRBV7-9 and TRBJ2-1, with 7 bases aligning to TRBD2. V shed 1 base, J shed 8 bases, and the junction held 5 bases outside the gene matches. CDR1 is SEHNR and CDR2 is FQNEAQ in the germline V gene (reference sequence). The CDR3 runs 14 residues.

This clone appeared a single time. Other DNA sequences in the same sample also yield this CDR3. The CDR3 bases are TGTGCCAGCAGTTTAATATTAGCGGGAGGTCCCTACGAGCAGTACTTC. Amino acids: CASSLILAGGPYEQYF. This sequence joins TRBV27 and TRBJ2-7; 10 nucleotides agree with TRBD2. The germline gives CDR1 MNHEY, CDR2 SMNVEV (reference sequence). Trimming at V came to 2 bases and at J to 2 bases, leaving 6 bases not matched to a gene. This CDR3 contains 16 residues.

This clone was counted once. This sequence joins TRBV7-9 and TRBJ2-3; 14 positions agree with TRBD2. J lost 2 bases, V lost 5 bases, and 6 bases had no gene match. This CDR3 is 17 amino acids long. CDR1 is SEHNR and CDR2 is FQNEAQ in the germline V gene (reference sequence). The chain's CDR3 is CASSQRLAGGITDTQYF. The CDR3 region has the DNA TGTGCCAGCAGCCAAAGACTAGCGGGAGGGATCACAGATACGCAGTATTTT.

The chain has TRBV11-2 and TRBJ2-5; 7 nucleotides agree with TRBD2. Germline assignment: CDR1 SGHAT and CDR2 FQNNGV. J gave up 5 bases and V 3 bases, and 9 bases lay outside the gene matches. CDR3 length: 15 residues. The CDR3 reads CASSFGGSLRETQYF. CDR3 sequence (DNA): TGTGCCAGCAGCTTCGGCGGGAGTTTGCGGGAGACCCAGTACTTC.

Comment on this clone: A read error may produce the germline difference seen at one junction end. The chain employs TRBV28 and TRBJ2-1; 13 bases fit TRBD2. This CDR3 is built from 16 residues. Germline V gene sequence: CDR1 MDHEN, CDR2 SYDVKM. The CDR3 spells CASILLLAGGPGEQFF. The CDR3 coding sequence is TGTGCCAGCATTTTATTACTAGCGGGAGGGCCGGGAGAGCAGTTCTTC.

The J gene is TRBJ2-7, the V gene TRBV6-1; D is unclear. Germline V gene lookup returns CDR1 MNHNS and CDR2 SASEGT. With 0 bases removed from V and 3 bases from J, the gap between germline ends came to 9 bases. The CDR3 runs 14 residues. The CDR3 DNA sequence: TGTGCCAGCAGTGAAGCGTGGCCTCACTACGAGCAGTACTTC. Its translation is CASSEAWPHYEQYF.

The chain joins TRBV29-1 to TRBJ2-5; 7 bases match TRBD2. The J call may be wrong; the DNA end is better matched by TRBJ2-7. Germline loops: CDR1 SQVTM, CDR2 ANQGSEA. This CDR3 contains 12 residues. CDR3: CSGLGGGYEQYF. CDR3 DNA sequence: TGCAGCGGTCTTGGCGGGGGTTACGAGCAGTACTTC.

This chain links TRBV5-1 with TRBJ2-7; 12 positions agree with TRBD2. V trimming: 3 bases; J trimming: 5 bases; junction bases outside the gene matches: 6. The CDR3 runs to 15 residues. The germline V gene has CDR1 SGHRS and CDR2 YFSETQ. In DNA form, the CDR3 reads TGCGCCAGCAGCTGGGCTAGCGGGAGGGCAGACGAGCAGTACTTC. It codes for CASSWASGRADEQYF. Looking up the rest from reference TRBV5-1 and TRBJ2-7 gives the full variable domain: KAGVTQTPRYLIKTRGQQVTLSCSPISGHRSVSWYQQTPGQGLQFLFEYFSETQRNKGNFPGRFSGRQFSNSRSEMNVSTLELGDSALYLCASSWASGRADEQYFGPGTRLTVT.

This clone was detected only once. The CDR3 reads CASSFTGDGSYNEQFF. The CDR3 DNA reads TGTGCCAGCAGCTTTACAGGGGACGGCTCCTACAATGAGCAGTTCTTC. The J gene is TRBJ2-1, the V gene TRBV7-9; 7 nucleotides align to TRBD1. V lost 3 bases, J lost 0 bases, and 5 bases stayed unmatched. The CDR3 contains 16 residues. Germline V gene sequence: CDR1 SEHNR, CDR2 FQNEAQ (reference sequence).

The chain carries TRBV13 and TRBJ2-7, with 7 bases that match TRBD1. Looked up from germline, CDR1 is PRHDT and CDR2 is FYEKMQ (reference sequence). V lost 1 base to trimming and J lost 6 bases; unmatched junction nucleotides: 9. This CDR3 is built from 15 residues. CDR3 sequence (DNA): TGTGCCAGCAGCTTAGAGGGGGCCTTCTTCCCCGAGCAGTACTTC. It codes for CASSLEGAFFPEQYF.

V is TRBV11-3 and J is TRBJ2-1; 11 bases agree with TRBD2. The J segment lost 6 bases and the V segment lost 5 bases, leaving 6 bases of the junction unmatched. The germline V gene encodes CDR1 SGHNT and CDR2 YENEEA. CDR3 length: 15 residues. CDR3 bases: TGTGCCAGCAGCACCGGGACTAGCGGAAGCAATGAGCAGTTCTTC. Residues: CASSTGTSGSNEQFF.

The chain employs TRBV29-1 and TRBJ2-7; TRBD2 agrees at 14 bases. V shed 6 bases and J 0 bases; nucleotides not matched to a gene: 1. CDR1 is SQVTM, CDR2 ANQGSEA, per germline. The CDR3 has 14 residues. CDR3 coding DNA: TGCAGCGTAGGACTAGCGGGAGGCTCCTACGAGCAGTACTTC. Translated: CSVGLAGGSYEQYF.

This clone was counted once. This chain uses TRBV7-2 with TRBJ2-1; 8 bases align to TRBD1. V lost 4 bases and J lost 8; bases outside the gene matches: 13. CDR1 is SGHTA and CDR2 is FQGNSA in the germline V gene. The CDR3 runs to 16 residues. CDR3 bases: TGTGCCAGCAGCTCACCCGGACAGGGATTGCGCGATGAGCAGTTCTTC. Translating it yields CASSSPGQGLRDEQFF.

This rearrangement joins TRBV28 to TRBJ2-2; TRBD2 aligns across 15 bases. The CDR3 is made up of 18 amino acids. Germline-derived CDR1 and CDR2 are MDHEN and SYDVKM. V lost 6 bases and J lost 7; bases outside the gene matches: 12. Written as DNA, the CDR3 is TGTGCCAGCAGCCCCCGGACTAGCGGGAGGGCTTGGGTCGGGGAGCTGTTTTTT. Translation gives CASSPRTSGRAWVGELFF.

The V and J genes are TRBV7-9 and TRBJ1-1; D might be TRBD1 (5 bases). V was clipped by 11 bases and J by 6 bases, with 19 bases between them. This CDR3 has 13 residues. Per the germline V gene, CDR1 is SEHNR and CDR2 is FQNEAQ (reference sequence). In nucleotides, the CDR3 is TGTGCCGCCAGGGACCGGGGGATGGCTGAAGCTTTCTTT. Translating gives CAARDRGMAEAFF.